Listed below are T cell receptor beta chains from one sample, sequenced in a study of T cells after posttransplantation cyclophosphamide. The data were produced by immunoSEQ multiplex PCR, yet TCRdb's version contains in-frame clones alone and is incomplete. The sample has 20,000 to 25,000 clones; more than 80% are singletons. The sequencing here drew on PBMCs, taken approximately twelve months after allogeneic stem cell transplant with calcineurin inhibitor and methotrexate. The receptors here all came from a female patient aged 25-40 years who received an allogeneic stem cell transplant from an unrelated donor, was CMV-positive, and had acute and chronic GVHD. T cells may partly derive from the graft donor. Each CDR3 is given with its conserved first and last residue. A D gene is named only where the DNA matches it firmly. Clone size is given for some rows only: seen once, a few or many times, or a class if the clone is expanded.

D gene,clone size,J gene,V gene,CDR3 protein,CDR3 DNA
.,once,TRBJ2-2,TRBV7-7,CASSRDRGNGELFF,TGTGCTAGCAGCCGGGACCGCGGGAACGGGGAGCTGTTTTTT
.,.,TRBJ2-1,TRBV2,CASSKRDTPLYNEQFF,TGTGCCAGCAGCAAAAGGGACACTCCCCTTTACAATGAGCAGTTCTTC
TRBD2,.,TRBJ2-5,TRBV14,CASSQREWQETQYF,TGTGCCAGCAGCCAGCGGGAGTGGCAAGAGACCCAGTACTTC
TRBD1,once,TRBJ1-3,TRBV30,CAWTQGAGNTIYF,TGTGCCTGGACACAGGGGGCTGGAAACACCATATATTTT
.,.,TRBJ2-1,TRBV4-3,CASTTEVAAYNEQFF,TGCGCCAGCACGACCGAGGTAGCAGCCTACAATGAGCAGTTCTTC
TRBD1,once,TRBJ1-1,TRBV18,CASSPPSTGGRDTEAFF,TGTGCCAGCTCACCACCTTCGACAGGGGGCAGAGACACTGAAGCTTTCTTT
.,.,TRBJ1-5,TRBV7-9,CASSSGGFGQPQHF,TGTGCCAGCAGCAGCGGGGGGTTTGGTCAGCCCCAGCATTTT
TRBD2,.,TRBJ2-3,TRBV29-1,CSVDGREYPDTQYF,TGCAGCGTTGATGGGCGGGAGTACCCGGATACGCAGTATTTT
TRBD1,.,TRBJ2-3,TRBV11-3,CASSLRPGQGTDTQYF,TGTGCCAGCAGCCTCAGACCGGGACAGGGGACAGATACGCAGTATTTT
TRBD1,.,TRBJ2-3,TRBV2,CASSRGGSTSTDTQYF,TGTGCCAGCAGTAGAGGGGGCTCGACCAGCACAGATACGCAGTATTTT
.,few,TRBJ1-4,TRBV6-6,CASSYALDTPREKLFF,TGTGCCAGCAGTTACGCGTTGGACACTCCCCGGGAAAAACTGTTTTTT
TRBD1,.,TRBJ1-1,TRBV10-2,CASTQTGSTNTEAFF,TGCGCCAGCACCCAGACAGGGAGTACGAACACTGAAGCTTTCTTT
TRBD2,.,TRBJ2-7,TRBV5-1,CASSPGLADPSYEQYF,TGCGCCAGCAGCCCGGGACTAGCTGATCCCTCCTACGAGCAGTACTTC
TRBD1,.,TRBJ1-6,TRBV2,CASSGQGPSSYNSPLHF,TGTGCCAGCAGTGGACAGGGTCCCAGCTCCTATAATTCACCCCTCCACTTT
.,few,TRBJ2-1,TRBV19,CASREDSLSYNEQFF,TGTGCCAGTAGGGAGGACAGCTTATCCTACAATGAGCAGTTCTTC
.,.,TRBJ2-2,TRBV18,CASSTNTRGTGELFF,TGTGCCAGCTCGACCAACACCAGGGGCACCGGGGAGCTGTTTTTT
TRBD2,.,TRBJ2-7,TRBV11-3,CASSLTSGSYEQYF,TGTGCCAGCAGTCTGACTAGCGGGAGCTACGAGCAGTACTTC
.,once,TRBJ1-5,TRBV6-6,CASSLVGAGGNQPQHF,TGTGCCAGTTCTCTGGTCGGCGCGGGGGGCAATCAGCCCCAGCATTTT
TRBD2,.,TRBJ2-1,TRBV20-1,CSASGTSEQFF,TGCAGTGCTAGCGGGACTAGTGAGCAGTTCTTC
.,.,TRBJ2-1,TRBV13,CASCDGSVANEQFF,TGTGCCAGCTGCGACGGGAGTGTGGCCAATGAGCAGTTCTTC
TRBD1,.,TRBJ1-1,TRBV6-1,CASNNMDRGGTEAFF,TGTGCCAGCAACAATATGGACAGGGGGGGTACTGAAGCTTTCTTT
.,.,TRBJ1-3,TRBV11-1,CASSSTGSGNTIYF,TGTGCCAGCAGCTCCACGGGGTCTGGAAACACCATATATTTT
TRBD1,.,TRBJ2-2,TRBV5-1,CASNWDSPNTGELFF,TGCGCCAGCAACTGGGACAGCCCGAACACCGGGGAGCTGTTTTTT
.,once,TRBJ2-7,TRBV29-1,CSVLSGAGSYEQYF,TGCAGCGTCCTGAGTGGGGCAGGGTCCTACGAGCAGTACTTC
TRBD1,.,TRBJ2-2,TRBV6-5,CASSYTGGSSGELFF,TGTGCCAGCAGTTACACAGGGGGCTCGTCCGGGGAGCTGTTTTTT
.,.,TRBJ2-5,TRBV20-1,CRLSETQYF,TGCAGATTAAGCGAGACCCAGTACTTC
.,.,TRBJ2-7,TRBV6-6,CASTGAPSGSYEQYF,TGTGCCAGCACCGGCGCTCCGTCGGGCTCCTACGAGCAGTACTTC
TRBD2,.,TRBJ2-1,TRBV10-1,CASSGSGGGYNEQFF,TGCGCCAGCAGTGGTAGCGGGGGGGGGTACAATGAGCAGTTCTTC
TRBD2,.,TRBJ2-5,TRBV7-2,CASSLTAGAEETQYF,TGTGCCAGCAGCTTAACGGCGGGAGCGGAAGAGACCCAGTACTTC
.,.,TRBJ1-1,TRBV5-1,CASSLGPAAGTEAFF,TGCGCCAGCAGCTTGGGACCGGCCGCGGGCACTGAAGCTTTCTTT
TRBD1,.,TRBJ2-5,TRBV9,CASSVAPGGQETQYF,TGTGCCAGCAGCGTAGCTCCAGGGGGACAAGAGACCCAGTACTTC
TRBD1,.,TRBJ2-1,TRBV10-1,CASRSGTGLNEQFF,TGCGCCAGCAGGTCCGGGACAGGGTTGAATGAGCAGTTCTTC
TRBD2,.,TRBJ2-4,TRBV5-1,CASSLTSGRDIQYF,TGCGCCAGCAGCTTGACTAGCGGGCGGGACATTCAGTACTTC
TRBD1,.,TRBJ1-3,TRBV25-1,CATTGQGRNTIYF,TGTGCCACCACCGGACAGGGGAGAAACACCATATATTTT
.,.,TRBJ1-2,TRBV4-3,CASSSQKDSSGYGYTF,TGCGCCAGCAGCTCCCAAAAGGACAGTAGTGGCTATGGCTACACCTTC
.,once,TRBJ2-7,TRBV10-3,CAISESQGPPAYEQYF,TGTGCCATCAGTGAGTCGCAGGGGCCCCCCGCCTACGAGCAGTACTTC
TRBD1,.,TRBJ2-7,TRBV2,CASSDTGEHEQYF,TGTGCCAGCAGTGACACAGGGGAACACGAGCAGTACTTC
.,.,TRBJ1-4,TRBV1,CTSSQDGEVGLFF,TGCACCAGCAGCCAAGACGGTGAGGTGGGACTGTTTTTT
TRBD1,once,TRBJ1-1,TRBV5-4,CASSLDSRTGLTEAFF,TGTGCCAGCAGCTTGGATAGCCGGACAGGGCTCACTGAAGCTTTCTTT
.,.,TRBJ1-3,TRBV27,CASSPGAGNTIYF,TGTGCCAGCAGTCCGGGAGCTGGAAACACCATATATTTT
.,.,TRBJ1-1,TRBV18,CASSPPNGNTEAFF,TGTGCCAGCTCACCACCGAACGGTAACACTGAAGCTTTCTTT
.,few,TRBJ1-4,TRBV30,CAWSAPRGTNEKLFF,TGTGCCTGGAGTGCCCCCAGGGGAACTAATGAAAAACTGTTTTTT
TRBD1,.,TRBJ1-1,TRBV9,CASSPRTGGTNTEAFF,TGTGCCAGCAGCCCACGGACAGGGGGCACGAACACTGAAGCTTTCTTT
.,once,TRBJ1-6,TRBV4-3,CASSTRDTNSPLHF,TGCGCCAGCAGCACCCGGGACACTAATTCACCCCTCCACTTT
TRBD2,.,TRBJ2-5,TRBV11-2,CASIQSGGARETQYF,TGTGCCAGCATCCAGTCGGGGGGGGCAAGGGAGACCCAGTACTTC
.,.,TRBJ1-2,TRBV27,CASRGGAGSLYGYTF,TGTGCCAGCAGGGGGGGGGCAGGATCCCTCTATGGCTACACCTTC
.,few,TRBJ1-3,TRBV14,CASSQVAGGNTIYF,TGTGCCAGCAGCCAAGTGGCAGGGGGAAACACCATATATTTT
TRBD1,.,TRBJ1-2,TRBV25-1,CASSPRTGGVDGYTF,TGTGCCAGCAGTCCCAGGACAGGGGGTGTCGATGGCTACACCTTC
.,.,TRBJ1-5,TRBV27,CASSGAAYSNQPQHF,TGTGCCAGCAGTGGCGCGGCCTATAGCAATCAGCCCCAGCATTTT
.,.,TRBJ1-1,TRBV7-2,CASSSGQNTEAFF,TGTGCCAGCAGCTCAGGACAGAACACTGAAGCTTTCTTT
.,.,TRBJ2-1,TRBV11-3,CASKGVWVGEQFF,TGTGCCAGCAAGGGGGTCTGGGTAGGTGAGCAGTTCTTC